This T cell receptor (beta chain) was sequenced for a study of CD8 T cells in ankylosing spondylitis. Only a few counts were recorded for this clonotype. Antigen: not known. General observations from the study: Reports of some motif variants in reactive arthritis synovial fluid and blood predate this one. Disease-linked clones were reportedly significantly enriched in matched ankylosing spondylitis synovial fluid. Among TCR beta sequences, a motif of roughly 8 highly homologous variants appeared characteristic of ankylosing spondylitis blood.

V was shortened by 4 bases and J by 1 base, with 13 bases between the two germline ends. The CDR3 spans 14 residues. Germline loops: CDR1 SQVTM, CDR2 ANQGSEA. Quantitative 5'-RACE with molecular barcodes produced the TCR beta libraries. TCRdb reprocessed the 5' RACE reads via MiXCR and lists one record per CDR3 protein. The sample contains roughly 450,000 distinct CDR3 sequences, roughly 25% of which appear only once. The chain links TRBV29-1 to TRBJ2-5, with no clear D. The TCR comes from a male donor with ankylosing spondylitis. The source material was blood, either unsorted or a sorted T cell fraction (not recorded which). The CDR3, as DNA: TGCAGCGTTGGAGGACGGGTGGGCCAAGAGACCCAGTACTTC. Encoded protein: CSVGGRVGQETQYF.